One T cell receptor beta chain is described in this entry. This clonotype was found a few times. Which antigen it targets is not known. No base quality values were provided; no much bigger clone lies one nucleotide off. V is pared back by 5 bases and J by 7 bases, with 14 bases lying between the germline termini. The CDR3, cysteine through phenylalanine, is 13 amino acids long. Only CDR3 DNA remains: 39 bases, in frame from the first base. Sequences SGHTA (CDR1) and FQGNSA (CDR2) are obtained from the germline V gene. The data were obtained in a study of regulatory T cells in long-lasting Graves disease (dated by TCRdb to the early 2020s). For the study in its entirety: Persistent Graves' disease meant more than 5 years of antithyroid drug treatment with TSH receptor autoantibodies that stayed positive. TCR sequencing covered approximately 13 persistent and about 20 newly diagnosed Graves' disease patients, around 33 samples in total. Peripheral blood TCR sequencing and RNA sequencing compared persistent Graves' disease patients with newly diagnosed Graves' disease patients. Antithyroid drugs had been taken for 8.5 to 13 years on average by persistent Graves' disease patients in the clinical cohort. The study took place in China and was registered as a clinical trial. What the work shows at the level of the full study, not this receptor alone: Only peripheral blood was studied, because thyroid tissue, the primary lesion, was inaccessible. A larger number of public clonotypes was shared among persistent patients (more than 2,500) than among newly diagnosed patients (approximately 1,000). Sequencing and analysis were limited to the TCR beta chain. TRBV28, TRBJ1-2 and TRBJ2-5 were preferentially used in persistent disease, while TRBV20-1 and TRBJ2-1 were favored in newly diagnosed disease. As a limitation, the authors acknowledged that the small sample size may reduce accuracy. Lower TCR Shannon entropy and fewer highly expanded clones were observed in persistent Graves' disease patients than in newly diagnosed patients, which suggested clonal expansion.

The receptor library was made with multiplex PCR. This sample was sequenced with an Illumina HiSeq 4000. To build TCR beta libraries, CDR3 regions were amplified by Arm-PCR using iRepertoire HTBI primers. PCR products were gel purified before sequencing. The source study handled its data this way. A total of 62 TRBV and 14 TRBJ segments were identified across samples and were used for gene usage analysis of CDR3 amino acid clonotypes. Filtered high-quality paired reads were merged into contigs using COPE and FqMerger. BLAST was used to align contigs to IMGT TRBV, TRBD and TRBJ reference genes, and CDR3 was defined according to IMGT. Any clonotype with a frequency above 0.1% was classified as a highly expanded clone. Shannon entropy served as the measure of repertoire diversity, while the Gini coefficient captured V-J evenness. A clonotype was considered public if more than one individual shared it. TCRdb passed the public sequencing reads through fastp at Q25 and MiXCR, retaining productive beta sequences. When rows share a CDR3 protein, they turn into one entry using the most common DNA and genes. It is TCRdb's table, rather than the study itself, that gives the V and J calls and clone size. The sample table holds 310,000 or so distinct CDR3 sequences, of which roughly 21% were seen once. The ten largest clones take up about 29% of the sample.

The sample's time point, from its label and the paper: persistent/refractory GD, antithyroid drugs over 5 years with positive TRAb. RNA was extracted from PBMCs in TRIzol for both TCR sequencing and RNA sequencing. The diagnosis of Graves' disease was made according to American Thyroid Association guidelines. Patients for the study were recruited at an endocrinology department in Xi'an, China. Each patient gave around 9.2 milliliters of peripheral blood, collected in an EDTA anticoagulant tube. Ficoll Paque Plus density gradient separation was used to isolate PBMCs, and no additional T cell sorting was done. An Agilent 2100 Bioanalyzer and agarose gel were used to check RNA quality, while a NanoDrop 2000 measured RNA concentration.

Sequenced here: peripheral blood mononuclear cells (PBMCs), sampled when the disease was refractory, from a patient treated with antithyroid drugs. The source is a female donor with Graves disease. The chain was built from TRBV7-2 and TRBJ1-2; no D gene can be assigned with confidence. CDR3 protein: CASSPRTFTGYTF. In nucleotides, the sequence is TGTGCCAGCAGCCCAAGGACCTTCACTGGCTACACCTTC.